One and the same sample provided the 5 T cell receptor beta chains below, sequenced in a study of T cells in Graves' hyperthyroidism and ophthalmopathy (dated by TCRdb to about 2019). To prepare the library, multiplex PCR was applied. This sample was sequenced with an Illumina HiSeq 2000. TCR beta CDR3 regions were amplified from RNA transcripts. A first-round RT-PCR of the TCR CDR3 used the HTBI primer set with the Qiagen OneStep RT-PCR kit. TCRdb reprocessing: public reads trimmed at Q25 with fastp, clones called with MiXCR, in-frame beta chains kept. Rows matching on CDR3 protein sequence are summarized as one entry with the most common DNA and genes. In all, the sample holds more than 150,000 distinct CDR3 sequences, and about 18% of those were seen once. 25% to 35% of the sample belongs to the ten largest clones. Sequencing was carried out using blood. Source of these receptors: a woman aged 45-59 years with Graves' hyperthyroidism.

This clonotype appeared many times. The CDR3 nucleotides are TGTGCCAGCACGAGACAGGGGCAAGAGACCCAGTACTTC. Amino acid sequence: CASTRQGQETQYF. The chain combines TRBV7-2 with TRBJ2-5; TRBD1 aligns across 8 bases. Germline V gene data show CDR1 as SGHTA and CDR2 as FQGNSA. This CDR3 region has 13 residues. V dropped 7 bases and J dropped 2; count of bases not matched to a gene: 3.

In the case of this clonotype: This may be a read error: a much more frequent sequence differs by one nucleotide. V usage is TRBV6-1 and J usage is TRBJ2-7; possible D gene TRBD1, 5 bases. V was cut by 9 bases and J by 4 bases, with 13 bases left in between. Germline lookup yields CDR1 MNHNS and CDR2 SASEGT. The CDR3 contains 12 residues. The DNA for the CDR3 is TGTGCCAGAAGCTCGACAGAATACGAGCAGTACTTC. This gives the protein CARSSTEYEQYF.

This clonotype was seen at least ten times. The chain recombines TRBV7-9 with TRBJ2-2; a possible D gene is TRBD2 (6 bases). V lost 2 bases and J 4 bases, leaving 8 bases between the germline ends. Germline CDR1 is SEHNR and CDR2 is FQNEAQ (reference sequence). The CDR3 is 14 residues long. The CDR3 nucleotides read TGTGCCAGCAGCTTATTGGGGGGCACCGGGGAGCTGTTTTTT. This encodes CASSLLGGTGELFF.

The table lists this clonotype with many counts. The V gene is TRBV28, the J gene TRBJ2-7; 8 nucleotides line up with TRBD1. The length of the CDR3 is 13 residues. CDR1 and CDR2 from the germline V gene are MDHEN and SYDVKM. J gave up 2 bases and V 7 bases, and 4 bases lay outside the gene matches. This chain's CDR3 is CASTMTGAYEQYF. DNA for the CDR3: TGTGCCAGCACTATGACAGGGGCCTACGAGCAGTACTTC.

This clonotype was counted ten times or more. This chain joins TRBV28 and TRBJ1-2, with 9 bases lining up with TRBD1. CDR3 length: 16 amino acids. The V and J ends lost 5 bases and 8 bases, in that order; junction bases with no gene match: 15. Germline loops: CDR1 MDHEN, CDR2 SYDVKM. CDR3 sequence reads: CASSTNSGTGLGGYTF. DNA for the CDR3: TGTGCCAGCAGTACCAACTCCGGGACAGGGCTGGGGGGCTACACCTTC.